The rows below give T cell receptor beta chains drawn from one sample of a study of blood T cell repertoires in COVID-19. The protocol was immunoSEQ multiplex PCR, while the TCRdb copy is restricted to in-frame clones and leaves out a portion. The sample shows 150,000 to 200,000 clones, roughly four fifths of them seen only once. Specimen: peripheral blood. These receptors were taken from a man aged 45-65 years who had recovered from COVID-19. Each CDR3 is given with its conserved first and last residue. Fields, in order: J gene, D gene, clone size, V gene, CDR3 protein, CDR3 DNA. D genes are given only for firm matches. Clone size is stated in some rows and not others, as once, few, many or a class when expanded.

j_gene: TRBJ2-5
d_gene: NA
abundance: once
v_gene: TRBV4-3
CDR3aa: CASSQGGKETQYF
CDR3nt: TGCGCCAGCAGCCAAGGAGGGAAAGAGACCCAGTACTTC

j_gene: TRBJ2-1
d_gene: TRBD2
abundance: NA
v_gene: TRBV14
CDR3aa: CASSQAPGLAFNEQFF
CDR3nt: TGTGCCAGCAGCCAAGCTCCGGGACTAGCGTTCAATGAGCAGTTCTTC

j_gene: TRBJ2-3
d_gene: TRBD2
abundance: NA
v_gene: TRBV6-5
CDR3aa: CASSYLAGAGDTQYF
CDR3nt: TGTGCCAGCAGTTACCTAGCGGGAGCCGGAGATACGCAGTATTTT

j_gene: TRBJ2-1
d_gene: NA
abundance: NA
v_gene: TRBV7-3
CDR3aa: CASSLLQGSYNEQFF
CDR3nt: TGTGCCAGCAGCTTATTGCAGGGCTCCTACAATGAGCAGTTCTTC

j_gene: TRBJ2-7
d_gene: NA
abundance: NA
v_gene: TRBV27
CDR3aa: CASTPDRRGYEQYF
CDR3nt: TGTGCCAGCACCCCCGATAGGAGAGGGTACGAGCAGTACTTC

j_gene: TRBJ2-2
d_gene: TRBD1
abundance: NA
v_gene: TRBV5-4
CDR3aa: CASSLGQGARELFF
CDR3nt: TGTGCCAGCAGCTTGGGACAGGGGGCCCGGGAGCTGTTTTTT

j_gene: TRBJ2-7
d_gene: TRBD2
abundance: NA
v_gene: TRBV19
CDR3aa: CASTSSGSGGEQYF
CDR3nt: TGTGCCAGTACCTCTAGCGGGAGTGGGGGAGAGCAGTACTTC

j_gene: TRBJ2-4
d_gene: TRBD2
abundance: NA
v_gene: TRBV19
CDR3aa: CASTLGRLAGDGPKNIQYF
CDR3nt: TGTGCCAGTACCTTGGGGAGACTAGCGGGAGACGGGCCCAAAAACATTCAGTACTTC

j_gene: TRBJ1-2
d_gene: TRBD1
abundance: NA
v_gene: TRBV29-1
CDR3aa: CSVESRGHGYTF
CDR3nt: TGCAGCGTTGAATCCAGGGGGCATGGCTACACCTTC

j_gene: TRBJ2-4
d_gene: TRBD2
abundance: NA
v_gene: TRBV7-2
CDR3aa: CASSLGLAGVNIQYF
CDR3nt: TGTGCCAGCAGCTTAGGTCTAGCGGGAGTAAACATTCAGTACTTC

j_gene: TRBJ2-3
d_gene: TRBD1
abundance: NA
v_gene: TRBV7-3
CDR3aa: CASSGESGGDTQYF
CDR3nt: TGTGCCAGCAGCGGGGAGTCAGGGGGAGATACGCAGTATTTT

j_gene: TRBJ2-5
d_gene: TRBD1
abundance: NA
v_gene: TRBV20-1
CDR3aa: CSASRGQGAETQYF
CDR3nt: TGCAGTGCTAGTCGGGGACAGGGGGCAGAGACCCAGTACTTC

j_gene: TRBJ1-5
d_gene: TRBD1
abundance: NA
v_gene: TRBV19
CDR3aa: CASSALTGGRQPQHF
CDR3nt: TGTGCCAGTAGTGCCTTGACAGGGGGCAGGCAGCCCCAGCATTTT

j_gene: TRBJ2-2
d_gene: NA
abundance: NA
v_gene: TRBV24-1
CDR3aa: CATSDGLAATGELFF
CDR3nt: TGTGCCACCAGTGATGGCTTAGCGGCTACCGGGGAGCTGTTTTTT

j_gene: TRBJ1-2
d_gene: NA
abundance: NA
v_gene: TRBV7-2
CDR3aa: CASSQVWGLGYTF
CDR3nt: TGTGCCAGCAGCCAGGTGTGGGGACTGGGCTACACCTTC

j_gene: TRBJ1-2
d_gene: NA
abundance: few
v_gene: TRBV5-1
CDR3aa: CASSPPPGGYTF
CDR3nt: TGCGCCAGCAGCCCGCCTCCAGGGGGCTACACCTTC

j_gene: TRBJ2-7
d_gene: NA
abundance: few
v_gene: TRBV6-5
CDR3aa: CASSPLVRSYEQYF
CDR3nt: TGTGCCAGCAGTCCCCTCGTGAGGTCCTACGAGCAGTACTTC

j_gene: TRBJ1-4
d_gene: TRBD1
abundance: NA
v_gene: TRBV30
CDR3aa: CAWSINAGTGFTNEKLFF
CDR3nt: TGTGCCTGGAGTATTAACGCCGGGACAGGGTTTACTAATGAAAAACTGTTTTTT

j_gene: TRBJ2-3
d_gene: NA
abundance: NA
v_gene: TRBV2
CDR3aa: CASRARLASTDTQYF
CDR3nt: TGTGCCAGCAGGGCCCGGTTAGCTAGCACAGATACGCAGTATTTT

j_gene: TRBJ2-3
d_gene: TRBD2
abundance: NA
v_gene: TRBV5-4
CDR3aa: CASSLGLSGRGPDTQYF
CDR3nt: TGTGCCAGCAGCTTGGGTTTGAGCGGGAGGGGACCAGATACGCAGTATTTT

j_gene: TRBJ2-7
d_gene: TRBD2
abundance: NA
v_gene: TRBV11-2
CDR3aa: CASSFEKGLAGTYEQYF
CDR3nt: TGTGCCAGCAGCTTCGAAAAGGGACTAGCGGGTACCTACGAGCAGTACTTC

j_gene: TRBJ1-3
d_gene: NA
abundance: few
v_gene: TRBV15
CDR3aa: CATSRDQGISGNTIYF
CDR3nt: TGTGCCACCAGCAGAGATCAGGGCATCTCTGGAAACACCATATATTTT

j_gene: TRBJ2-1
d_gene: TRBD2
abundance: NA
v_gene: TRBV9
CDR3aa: CASSVTAGGLYNEQFF
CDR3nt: TGTGCCAGCAGCGTAACGGCGGGAGGACTTTACAATGAGCAGTTCTTC

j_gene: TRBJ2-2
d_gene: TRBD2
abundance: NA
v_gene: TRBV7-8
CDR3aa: CASSARLAGANTGELFF
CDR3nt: TGTGCCAGCAGCGCCCGACTAGCGGGGGCGAACACCGGGGAGCTGTTTTTT

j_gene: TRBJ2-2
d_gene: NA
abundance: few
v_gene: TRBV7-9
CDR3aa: CASSLGEGTNTGELFF
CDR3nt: TGTGCCAGCAGCTTAGGCGAGGGAACGAACACCGGGGAGCTGTTTTTT

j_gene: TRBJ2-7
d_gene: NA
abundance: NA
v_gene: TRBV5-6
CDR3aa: CASSLQTTVVEQYF
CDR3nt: TGTGCCAGCAGCTTACAGACTACGGTTGTAGAGCAGTACTTC

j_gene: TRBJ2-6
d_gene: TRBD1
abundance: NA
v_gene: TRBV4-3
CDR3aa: CASSQDGTGGANVLTF
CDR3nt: TGCGCCAGCAGCCAAGATGGGACAGGGGGGGCCAACGTCCTGACTTTC

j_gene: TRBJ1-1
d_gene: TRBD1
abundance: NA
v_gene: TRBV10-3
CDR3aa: CAIRTGDTEAFF
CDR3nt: TGTGCCATCAGAACAGGGGACACTGAAGCTTTCTTT

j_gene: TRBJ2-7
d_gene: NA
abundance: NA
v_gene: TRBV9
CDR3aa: CASSPFWGGGYEQYF
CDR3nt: TGTGCCAGCAGCCCATTCTGGGGTGGAGGCTACGAGCAGTACTTC

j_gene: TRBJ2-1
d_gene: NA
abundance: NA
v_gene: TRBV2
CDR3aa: CASSLWREGEQFF
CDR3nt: TGTGCCAGCAGCCTTTGGCGGGAAGGTGAGCAGTTCTTC

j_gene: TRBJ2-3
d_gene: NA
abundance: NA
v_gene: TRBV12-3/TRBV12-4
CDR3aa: CASRRRPTDTQYF
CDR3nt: TGTGCCAGCAGACGGAGGCCCACAGATACGCAGTATTTT

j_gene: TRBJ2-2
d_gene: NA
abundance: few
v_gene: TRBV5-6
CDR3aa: CASSFTGKGAGELFF
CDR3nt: TGTGCCAGCAGCTTTACAGGGAAGGGGGCCGGGGAGCTGTTTTTT

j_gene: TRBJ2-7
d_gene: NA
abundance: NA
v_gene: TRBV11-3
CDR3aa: CASSLAAGVYEQYF
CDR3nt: TGTGCCAGCAGCTTAGCGGCAGGGGTCTACGAGCAGTACTTC

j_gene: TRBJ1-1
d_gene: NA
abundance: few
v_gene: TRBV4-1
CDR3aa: CASSQGIGGVIPEAFF
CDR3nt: TGCGCCAGCAGCCAAGGTATCGGGGGGGTAATACCTGAAGCTTTCTTT

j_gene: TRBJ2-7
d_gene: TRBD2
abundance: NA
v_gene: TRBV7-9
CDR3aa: CASTEGTSGIGEQYF
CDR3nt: TGTGCCAGCACTGAGGGGACTAGCGGGATTGGCGAGCAGTACTTC

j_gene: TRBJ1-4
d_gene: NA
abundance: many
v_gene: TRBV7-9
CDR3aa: CASSPDRINEKLFF
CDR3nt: TGTGCCAGCAGCCCGGACAGAATTAATGAAAAACTGTTTTTT

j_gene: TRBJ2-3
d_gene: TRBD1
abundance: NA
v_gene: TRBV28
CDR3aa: CASSRARGRPTDTQYF
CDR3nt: TGTGCCAGCAGTCGGGCCAGGGGGCGACCGACAGATACGCAGTATTTT

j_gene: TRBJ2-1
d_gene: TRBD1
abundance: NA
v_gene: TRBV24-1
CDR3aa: CATSPGQGSSNEQFF
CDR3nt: TGTGCCACCAGCCCGGGACAGGGGTCTTCCAATGAGCAGTTCTTC

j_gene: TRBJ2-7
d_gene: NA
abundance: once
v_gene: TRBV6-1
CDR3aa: CASSEWPLISYEQYF
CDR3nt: TGTGCCAGCAGTGAATGGCCGCTCATCTCCTACGAGCAGTACTTC

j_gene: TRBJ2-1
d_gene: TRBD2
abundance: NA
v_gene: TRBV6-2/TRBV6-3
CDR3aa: CASSYGLAGWPYNEQFF
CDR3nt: TGTGCCAGCAGTTACGGCCTAGCGGGATGGCCCTACAATGAGCAGTTCTTC

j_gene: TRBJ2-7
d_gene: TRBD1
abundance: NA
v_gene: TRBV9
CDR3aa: CASSVAITGGDEQYF
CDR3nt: TGTGCCAGCAGCGTGGCTATAACAGGGGGAGATGAGCAGTACTTC

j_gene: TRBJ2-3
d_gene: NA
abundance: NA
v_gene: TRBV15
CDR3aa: CATSLYGGQYF
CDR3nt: TGTGCCACCAGCCTTTACGGTGGGCAGTATTTT

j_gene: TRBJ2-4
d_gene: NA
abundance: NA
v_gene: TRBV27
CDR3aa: CASFSPTGHLAKNIQYF
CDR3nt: TGTGCCAGCTTTTCCCCGACGGGACACCTAGCCAAAAACATTCAGTACTTC

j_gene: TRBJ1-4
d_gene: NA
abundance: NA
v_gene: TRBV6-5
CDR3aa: CASSSGGEKLFF
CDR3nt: TGTGCCAGCAGCAGCGGGGGTGAAAAACTGTTTTTT

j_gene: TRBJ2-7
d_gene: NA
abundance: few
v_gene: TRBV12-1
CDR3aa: CASSPREGLTDEQYF
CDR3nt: TGTGCCAGCAGCCCCCGGGAGGGCCTAACCGACGAGCAGTACTTC

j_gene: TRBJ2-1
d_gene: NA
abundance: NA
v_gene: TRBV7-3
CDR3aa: CASSLTSTPFYNEQFF
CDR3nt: TGTGCCAGCAGCTTAACAAGCACCCCTTTTTACAATGAGCAGTTCTTC

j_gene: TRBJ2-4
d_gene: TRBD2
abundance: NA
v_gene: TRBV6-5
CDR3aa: CASSPAGTSTIQYF
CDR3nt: TGTGCCAGCAGCCCAGCCGGGACTAGCACCATTCAGTACTTC

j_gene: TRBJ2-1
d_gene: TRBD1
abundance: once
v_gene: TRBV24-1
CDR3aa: CATSDEGTGGPVNEQFF
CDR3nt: TGTGCCACCAGTGACGAAGGGACAGGTGGACCCGTAAATGAGCAGTTCTTC

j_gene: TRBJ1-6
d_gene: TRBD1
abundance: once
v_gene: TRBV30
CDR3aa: CAWALTGNSPLHF
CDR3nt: TGTGCCTGGGCCTTGACAGGGAACTCACCCCTCCACTTT

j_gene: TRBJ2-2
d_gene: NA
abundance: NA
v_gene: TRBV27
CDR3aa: CASTSTGELFF
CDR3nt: TGTGCCAGCACCTCCACCGGGGAGCTGTTTTTT

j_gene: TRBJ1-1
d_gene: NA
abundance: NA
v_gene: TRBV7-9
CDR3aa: CASSTLWGVADTEAFF
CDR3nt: TGTGCCAGCAGCACCTTGTGGGGGGTGGCGGACACTGAAGCTTTCTTT

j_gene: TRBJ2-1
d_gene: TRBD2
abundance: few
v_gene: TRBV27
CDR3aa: CASRTSGRVHEQFF
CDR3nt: TGTGCCAGCAGAACTAGCGGGAGGGTGCATGAGCAGTTCTTC

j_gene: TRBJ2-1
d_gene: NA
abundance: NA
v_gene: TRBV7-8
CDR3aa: CASSNPGGVRNEQFF
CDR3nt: TGTGCCAGCAGCAACCCCGGAGGGGTAAGGAATGAGCAGTTCTTC

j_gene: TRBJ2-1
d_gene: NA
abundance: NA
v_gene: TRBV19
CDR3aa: CATMAERAGYNEQFF
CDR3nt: TGTGCCACCATGGCCGAGCGAGCCGGCTACAATGAGCAGTTCTTC